A single sample is the source of the 5 T cell receptor beta chains below, sequenced in a study of blood T cell repertoires in COVID-19. Libraries were prepared by immunoSEQ multiplex PCR; TCRdb keeps only in-frame clonotypes and omits some of them. The table includes around 470,000 clones, around 91% detected once. The sample was PBMCs or T cells enriched from blood (not recorded which). The receptors originated from a man between 18 and 29 years old who had recovered from COVID-19.

The genes are TRBV28 and TRBJ1-5; D remains ambiguous. The V gene lost 5 bases and the J gene lost 10 bases, with 12 bases spanning the gap. The CDR3 spans 12 residues. Germline loops: CDR1 MDHEN, CDR2 SYDVKM. CDR3 in DNA: TGTGCCAGCAGTAATATCGGGAGTCCCCAGCATTTT. Amino acids: CASSNIGSPQHF.

The rearrangement joins TRBV9 to TRBJ2-1; TRBD2 matches 15 bases. The V segment lost 4 bases and the J segment 6 bases; nucleotides outside the gene matches: 8. Germline V lookup: CDR1 SGDLS, CDR2 YYNGEE. This CDR3 region has 17 residues. The CDR3: CASSYSTGLAGGNEQFF. The DNA for the CDR3 is TGTGCCAGCAGCTACAGCACGGGACTAGCGGGGGGCAATGAGCAGTTCTTC.

CDR3 amino acids: CASSSSGNEQFF. The CDR3 DNA reads TGTGCCAGCAGCTCCAGCGGCAATGAGCAGTTCTTC. The chain links TRBV5-4 to TRBJ2-1; D might be TRBD2 (5 bases). The CDR3 runs 12 residues. V lost 3 bases and J 6 bases, leaving 7 bases between the germline ends. CDR1 and CDR2 from the germline V gene are SGHNT and YYREEE (reference sequence).

This clone came up a few times. The rearrangement joins TRBV30 to TRBJ1-6, with unresolved D. The CDR3 is 15 amino acids. The V and J ends lost 6 bases and 7 bases respectively, with 19 bases between them. Looked up from germline, CDR1 is GTSNPN and CDR2 is SVGIG (reference sequence). The CDR3 loop reads CACPIGGIRNSPLHF. Written as DNA, the CDR3 is TGTGCCTGTCCCATAGGCGGAATCCGGAATTCACCCCTCCACTTT.

The chain couples TRBV6-1 to TRBJ2-7, with TRBD1 matching over 7 bases. CDR1 is MNHNS, CDR2 SASEGT, per germline. CDR3 length: 16 amino acids. The V and J ends lost 0 bases and 2 bases, in that order; junction bases with no gene match: 7. This chain's CDR3 is CASSEALWDSTYEQYF. In nucleotides, the CDR3 is TGTGCCAGCAGTGAAGCGCTCTGGGACAGCACCTACGAGCAGTACTTC.